The 25 T cell receptor beta chains reported below all come from one sample, sequenced in a study of T cell clones after liver transplantation. Here immunoSEQ multiplex PCR was the method, and the copy in TCRdb shows in-frame clones only, minus some. This repertoire shows around 70,000 clones, 80% to 95% found once; its top ten account for 0.8% to 1%. The sequencing used CD4+ T cells from blood, collected around 25 months after liver transplant. These receptors were taken from a human patient who received a liver transplant. Some of the T cells might come from the graft donor.

This clone was detected only once. This chain connects TRBV5-5 to TRBJ1-2; D unclear. The V gene's germline CDR1 is SGHKS and CDR2 YYEKEE (reference sequence). V was cut by 4 bases and J by 4 bases, with 8 bases left in between. The CDR3 loop spans 12 amino acids. CDR3 sequence reads: CASSPWAYGYTF. CDR3 coding DNA: TGTGCCAGCAGCCCGTGGGCCTATGGCTACACCTTC.

The CDR3 DNA reads as TGTGCCAGCAGTCCACCGGGTGGCGGGAGTTTCATCAATGAGCAGTTCTTC. Translating gives CASSPPGGGSFINEQFF. The chain employs TRBV28 and TRBJ2-1; 7 bases align to TRBD2. With V trimmed by 5 bases and J by 6 bases, 16 bases remained unmatched. The CDR3 covers 17 residues. CDR1 MDHEN and CDR2 SYDVKM come from the germline V gene.

V usage is TRBV7-2 and J usage is TRBJ2-7, with D possibly being TRBD1 (5 bases). There are 17 residues in the CDR3. Per the germline V gene, CDR1 is SGHTA and CDR2 is FQGNSA. Between the trimmed V and J ends, which lost 1 base and 2 bases, there was a span of 18 bases. CDR3 nucleotides: TGTGCCAGCAGCTTAGAAAGGTTCGGCAGGGCGACCTACGAGCAGTACTTC. Amino acids: CASSLERFGRATYEQYF. The whole variable domain, remainder taken from reference TRBV7-2 and TRBJ2-7, is GAGVSQSPSNKVTEKGKDVELRCDPISGHTALYWYRQSLGQGLEFLIYFQGNSAPDKSGLPSDRFSAERTGGSVSTLTIQRTQQEDSAVYLCASSLERFGRATYEQYFGPGTRLTVT.

The rearrangement links TRBV2 to TRBJ2-7, with 8 positions matching TRBD2. Per germline, CDR1 SNHLY and CDR2 FYNNEI. The CDR3 consists of 14 residues. V lost 4 bases and J lost 2; bases outside the gene matches: 4. The CDR3 reads CASSGWTSTYEQYF. The DNA of the CDR3 is TGTGCCAGCAGTGGTTGGACTAGCACCTACGAGCAGTACTTC.

This clone appeared once. The chain couples TRBV15 to TRBJ2-1, with TRBD1 matching 11 bases. V dropped 4 bases and J dropped 9; count of bases not matched to a gene: 8. This CDR3 is built from 15 residues. Germline loops: CDR1 LNHNV, CDR2 YYDKDF (reference sequence). The DNA for the CDR3 is TGTGCCACCAGCAAAGGACAGGGGGCGAGTAGTGAGCAGTTCTTC. Translating gives CATSKGQGASSEQFF.

The J gene is TRBJ2-7, the V gene TRBV7-9; the match to TRBD1 covers 8 bases. Germline CDR1 reads SEHNR; CDR2 reads FQNEAQ (reference sequence). V trimming: 5 bases; J trimming: 6 bases; junction bases outside the gene matches: 6. CDR3 length: 13 residues. In DNA, the CDR3 is TGTGCCAGCAGCAAGGGACAGGCCCTCGAGCAGTACTTC. Translating gives CASSKGQALEQYF. Combining the CDR3 with reference TRBV7-9 and TRBJ2-7 gives the whole variable domain DTGVSQNPRHKITKRGQNVTFRCDPISEHNRLYWYRQTLGQGPEFLTYFQNEAQLEKSRLLSDRFSAERPKGSFSTLEIQRTEQGDSAMYLCASSKGQALEQYFGPGTRLTVT.

The V call is TRBV5-1, the J call TRBJ2-5; D is possibly TRBD2 (6 bases). The germline gives CDR1 SGHRS, CDR2 YFSETQ. The CDR3 is made up of 14 amino acids. Trimming took 4 bases from V and 3 from J, leaving 13 bases between them. CDR3 region: CASSLRDSKETQYF. The CDR3 DNA reads TGCGCCAGCAGCCTCCGGGACTCTAAAGAGACCCAGTACTTC. The variable domain in full, with the rest retrieved from reference TRBV5-1 and TRBJ2-5, is KAGVTQTPRYLIKTRGQQVTLSCSPISGHRSVSWYQQTPGQGLQFLFEYFSETQRNKGNFPGRFSGRQFSNSRSEMNVSTLELGDSALYLCASSLRDSKETQYFGPGTRLLVL.

This clone was observed once. V usage is TRBV7-9 and J usage is TRBJ2-1; the D call may be TRBD1 or TRBD2 (5 bases each). CDR3 length: 14 amino acids. CDR1 and CDR2 from the germline V gene are SEHNR and FQNEAQ (reference sequence). With 3 bases removed from V and 4 bases from J, the gap between germline ends came to 10 bases. For the CDR3, the DNA is TGTGCCAGCAGCTTCAGGGTAGCGTACAATGAGCAGTTCTTC. This translates into CASSFRVAYNEQFF.

The CDR3 DNA sequence: TGTGCCAGCAGCCCCCGGACGTCGAGCTCCTACGAGCAGTACTTC. This codes for CASSPRTSSSYEQYF. The chain carries TRBV21-1 and TRBJ2-7. TRBV21-1 is marked as a pseudogene. The CDR3 has 15 amino acids.

The chain has TRBV29-1 and TRBJ2-7; the match to TRBD1 covers 11 bases. CDR1 and CDR2 from the germline V gene are SQVTM and ANQGSEA. The CDR3 is made up of 13 amino acids. V lost 5 bases, J lost 4 bases, and 4 bases stayed unmatched. The CDR3 sequence: CSVFGTGGYEQYF. CDR3 DNA: TGCAGCGTTTTTGGGACAGGGGGGTACGAGCAGTACTTC.

This chain links TRBV5-1 with TRBJ1-1; D unresolved. The V end lost 1 base, the J end lost 6 bases, and 4 bases lay between the germline ends. The CDR3 spans 11 residues. CDR1 SGHRS and CDR2 YFSETQ come from the germline V gene. The CDR3 loop reads CASSLYSEAFF. DNA for the CDR3: TGCGCCAGCAGCTTGTACTCTGAAGCTTTCTTT.

The chain couples TRBV6-1 to TRBJ2-1; the D is unclear. V was cut by 2 bases and J by 8 bases, with 19 bases left in between. Germline CDR1 MNHNS, CDR2 SASEGT. The CDR3 extends over 16 amino acids. The CDR3 loop reads CASSERQTGPVDEQFF. As DNA, the CDR3 is TGTGCCAGCAGTGAAAGGCAAACTGGACCCGTGGATGAGCAGTTCTTC.

The rearrangement joins TRBV2 to TRBJ2-5, with TRBD2 matching over 10 bases. CDR1 and CDR2 (germline): SNHLY, FYNNEI. V lost 6 bases and J lost 5; bases outside the gene matches: 9. The CDR3 length is 15 residues. CDR3: CASSAGSSGSETQYF. Here the CDR3 DNA reads TGTGCCAGCAGCGCTGGGTCTAGCGGGAGTGAGACCCAGTACTTC.

The V call is TRBV5-1, the J call TRBJ2-5; possibly TRBD1 or TRBD2 for D (6 bases each). Per germline, CDR1 SGHRS and CDR2 YFSETQ. The CDR3 length is 14 residues. V was trimmed by 5 bases and J by 7 bases, leaving 18 bases between them. The CDR3: CASREEGGPGTQYF. As DNA, the CDR3 is TGCGCCAGCAGGGAGGAGGGGGGCCCGGGGACCCAGTACTTC. Full variable domain (outside the CDR3, taken from reference TRBV5-1 and TRBJ2-5): KAGVTQTPRYLIKTRGQQVTLSCSPISGHRSVSWYQQTPGQGLQFLFEYFSETQRNKGNFPGRFSGRQFSNSRSEMNVSTLELGDSALYLCASREEGGPGTQYFGPGTRLLVL.

The rearrangement links TRBV28 to TRBJ2-4; 15 bases agree with TRBD2. The CDR3 is 20 amino acids. V shed 3 bases and J 0 bases; nucleotides not matched to a gene: 9. The germline CDR1 and CDR2 sequences are MDHEN and SYDVKM. CDR3 amino acids: CASSFLPGLAGGLAKNIQYF. CDR3 DNA: TGTGCCAGCAGTTTCCTTCCGGGACTAGCGGGAGGTCTAGCCAAAAACATTCAGTACTTC. The full variable domain, rest sourced from reference TRBV28 and TRBJ2-4, is DVKVTQSSRYLVKRTGEKVFLECVQDMDHENMFWYRQDPGLGLRLIYFSYDVKMKEKGDIPEGYSVSREKKERFSLILESASTNQTSMYLCASSFLPGLAGGLAKNIQYFGAGTRLSVL.

This CDR3 is CASAQDGKTEQYF. DNA of the CDR3: TGTGCTAGCGCCCAGGACGGGAAGACCGAGCAGTACTTC. V is TRBV7-7 and J is TRBJ2-7; the D gene is possibly TRBD2 (5 bases). This CDR3 region has 13 residues. The germline V gene has CDR1 SSHAT and CDR2 FNYEAQ (reference sequence).

The chain uses TRBV5-1 and TRBJ2-3, with D hard to call. The CDR3 has 15 amino acids. The germline V gene encodes CDR1 SGHRS and CDR2 YFSETQ. V lost 0 bases and J lost 5, with 13 bases in between. DNA of the CDR3: TGCGCCAGCAGCTTGGATCCGCGGAGTATAGATACGCAGTATTTT. Translation gives CASSLDPRSIDTQYF.

The CDR3 sequence: CASSSGLAGGSGTDTQYF. DNA for the CDR3: TGCGCCAGCAGCTCCGGACTAGCGGGAGGGTCGGGCACAGATACGCAGTATTTT. V and J are TRBV5-1 and TRBJ2-3, with TRBD2 matching 15 bases. The CDR3 extends over 18 amino acids. CDR1 is SGHRS, CDR2 YFSETQ, per germline. J was trimmed by 1 base and V by 3 bases; bases with no gene match: 6.

The V call is TRBV11-3, the J call TRBJ2-4; 10 bases agree with TRBD2. The CDR3 has 16 amino acids. Germline assignment: CDR1 SGHNT and CDR2 YENEEA. V lost 5 bases, J lost 1 base, and 5 bases stayed unmatched. The CDR3 nucleotides read TGTGCCAGCAGCCTGTCTAGCGGGAGTGCCAAAAACATTCAGTACTTC. Protein sequence: CASSLSSGSAKNIQYF.

The chain couples TRBV6-1 to TRBJ1-1; D might be TRBD1 (5 bases). Germline V gene sequence: CDR1 MNHNS, CDR2 SASEGT. The V and J ends lost 4 bases and 2 bases respectively, with 17 bases between them. The CDR3 is 16 amino acids. The CDR3 region has the DNA TGTGCCAGCAGTGGAGAATGGCGGCAGGGCAACACTGAAGCTTTCTTT. This encodes CASSGEWRQGNTEAFF.

V is TRBV27 and J is TRBJ1-1; D is unclear. V was cut by 8 bases and J by 0 bases, with 10 bases left in between. The CDR3 is 13 residues long. In germline, CDR1 is MNHEY, CDR2 SMNVEV (reference sequence). CDR3 region: CASAGQMNTEAFF. CDR3 coding DNA: TGTGCCAGCGCGGGTCAGATGAACACTGAAGCTTTCTTT.

V is TRBV5-1 and J is TRBJ1-4; TRBD1 aligns across 7 bases. The germline gives CDR1 SGHRS, CDR2 YFSETQ. J gave up 4 bases and V 5 bases, and 8 bases lay outside the gene matches. The CDR3 is 15 residues long. CDR3 coding DNA: TGCGCCAGCAGATTTAGGGGGCAGGGTAATGAAAAACTGTTTTTT. Amino acids: CASRFRGQGNEKLFF. Looking up the rest from reference TRBV5-1 and TRBJ1-4 gives the full variable domain: KAGVTQTPRYLIKTRGQQVTLSCSPISGHRSVSWYQQTPGQGLQFLFEYFSETQRNKGNFPGRFSGRQFSNSRSEMNVSTLELGDSALYLCASRFRGQGNEKLFFGSGTQLSVL.

The chain links TRBV28 to TRBJ2-7; 9 bases align to TRBD1. The CDR3 loop spans 16 amino acids. CDR1 is MDHEN, CDR2 SYDVKM, per germline. The V gene end was trimmed by 3 bases and the J gene end by 4 bases; junction bases not matched to a gene: 10. Here the CDR3 DNA reads TGTGCCAGCAGTTTGGGATCACAGGGGGCGAGATACGAGCAGTACTTC. Amino acids: CASSLGSQGARYEQYF.

J is TRBJ1-2 and V is TRBV6-1; possibly TRBD1 for D (5 bases). CDR1 MNHNS and CDR2 SASEGT come from the germline V gene. The CDR3 spans 13 residues. Trimming pared 3 bases from V and 2 bases from J, leaving 7 bases between. This chain's CDR3 is CASSEGRNYGYTF. CDR3 DNA sequence: TGTGCCAGCAGTGAGGGGCGGAACTATGGCTACACCTTC.

The chain uses TRBV5-1 and TRBJ2-5, with TRBD2 identical over 12 bases. Germline loops: CDR1 SGHRS, CDR2 YFSETQ. The junction had 11 bases not matched to a gene; V was cut back by 0 bases and J by 5 bases. This CDR3 region has 18 residues. The chain's CDR3 is CASSLAHSRLAGVETQYF. In DNA form, the CDR3 reads TGCGCCAGCAGCTTGGCCCATTCCCGACTAGCGGGAGTGGAGACCCAGTACTTC.